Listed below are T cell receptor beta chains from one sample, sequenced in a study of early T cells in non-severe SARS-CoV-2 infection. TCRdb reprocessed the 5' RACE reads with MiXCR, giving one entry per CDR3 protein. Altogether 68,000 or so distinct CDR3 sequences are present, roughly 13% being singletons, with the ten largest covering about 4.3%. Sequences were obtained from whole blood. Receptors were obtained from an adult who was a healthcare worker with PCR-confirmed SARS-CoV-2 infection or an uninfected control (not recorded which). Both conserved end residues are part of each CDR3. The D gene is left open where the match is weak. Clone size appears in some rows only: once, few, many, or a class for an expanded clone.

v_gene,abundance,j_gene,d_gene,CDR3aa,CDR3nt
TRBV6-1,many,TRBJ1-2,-,CASIPKRGIYGYTF,TGTGCCAGCATCCCCAAGCGTGGGATCTATGGCTACACCTTC
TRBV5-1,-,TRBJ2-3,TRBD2,CASSLSFTSGGATDTQYF,TGCGCCAGCAGCTTGAGTTTTACTAGCGGGGGGGCGACAGATACGCAGTATTTT
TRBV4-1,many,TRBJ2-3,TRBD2,CASSQLAGSTDTQYF,TGCGCCAGCAGCCAACTAGCGGGGAGCACAGATACGCAGTATTTT
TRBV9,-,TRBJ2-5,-,CASSVGVGQETQYF,TGTGCCAGCAGCGTAGGAGTGGGCCAAGAGACCCAGTACTTC
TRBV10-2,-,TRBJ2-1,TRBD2,CASSLAGMTYNEQFF,TGCGCCAGCAGTTTAGCGGGGATGACCTACAATGAGCAGTTCTTC
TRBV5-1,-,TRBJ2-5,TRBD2,CASSPDGTSGRKTQYF,TGCGCCAGCAGTCCGGATGGGACTAGCGGGAGGAAGACCCAGTACTTC
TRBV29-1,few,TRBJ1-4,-,CSGTTPANEKLFF,TGCAGCGGTACGACACCAGCAAATGAAAAACTGTTTTTT
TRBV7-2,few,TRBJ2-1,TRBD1,CASSLGGTGYNEQFF,TGTGCCAGCAGCTTAGGGGGGACAGGGTACAATGAGCAGTTCTTC
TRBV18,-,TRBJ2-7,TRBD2,CASSSRSGGTYEQYF,TGTGCCAGCTCATCGAGAAGCGGGGGGACCTACGAGCAGTACTTC
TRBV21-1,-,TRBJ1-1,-,CASTPWDRINTEAFF,TGTGCCAGCACCCCATGGGACAGGATCAACACTGAAGCTTTCTTT
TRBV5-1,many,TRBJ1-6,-,CASSFAGDNSPLHF,TGCGCCAGCAGCTTCGCAGGGGACAATTCACCCCTCCACTTT
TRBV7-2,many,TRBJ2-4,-,CASSSSGNIQYF,TGTGCCAGCAGCTCCAGCGGGAACATTCAGTACTTC
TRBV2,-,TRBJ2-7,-,CASRPREAYEQYF,TGTGCCAGCAGACCCCGGGAAGCATACGAGCAGTACTTC
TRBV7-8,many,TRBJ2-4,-,CASSPLGVAKNIQYF,TGTGCCAGCAGCCCCCTGGGGGTCGCCAAAAACATTCAGTACTTC
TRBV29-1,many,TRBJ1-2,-,CSVEVWGPGFGYTF,TGCAGCGTTGAAGTTTGGGGTCCGGGGTTCGGCTACACCTTC
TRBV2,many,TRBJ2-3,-,CASSPERVSFTDTQYF,TGTGCCAGCAGCCCCGAGCGGGTGTCTTTCACAGATACGCAGTATTTT
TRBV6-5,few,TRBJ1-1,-,CASSKLDISLEAFF,TGTGCCAGCAGTAAACTCGACATCTCCCTTGAAGCTTTCTTT
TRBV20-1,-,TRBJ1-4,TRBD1,CSARDWGQGLEKLFF,TGCAGTGCTAGAGATTGGGGACAGGGTTTGGAAAAACTGTTTTTT
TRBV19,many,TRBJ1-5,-,CASSTWGGGQPQHF,TGTGCCAGTAGTACTTGGGGGGGTGGACAGCCCCAGCATTTT
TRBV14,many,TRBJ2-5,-,CASSQARRETQYF,TGTGCCAGCAGCCAAGCCCGGCGAGAGACCCAGTACTTC
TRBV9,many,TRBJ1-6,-,CASSSKHNSPLHF,TGTGCCAGCAGCTCCAAACACAATTCACCCCTCCACTTT
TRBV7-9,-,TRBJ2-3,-,CASSPTQGADTQYF,TGTGCCAGCAGCCCGACCCAGGGAGCAGATACGCAGTATTTT
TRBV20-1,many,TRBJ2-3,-,CSARDRSLVSDTQYF,TGCAGTGCTAGAGATCGAAGTCTAGTATCAGATACGCAGTATTTT
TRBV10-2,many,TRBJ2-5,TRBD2,CASSESGRAQYF,TGCGCCAGCAGTGAAAGTGGGAGGGCCCAGTACTTC
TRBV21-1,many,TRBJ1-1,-,CASSKGWQGDTYTEAFF,TGTGCCAGCAGCAAAGGATGGCAGGGGGATACGTACACTGAAGCTTTCTTT
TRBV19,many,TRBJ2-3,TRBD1,CASSRQGNTDTQYF,TGTGCCAGTAGTCGACAGGGAAACACAGATACGCAGTATTTT
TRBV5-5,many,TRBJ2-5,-,CASSPTTFSGEETQYF,TGTGCCAGCAGCCCTACGACTTTCTCGGGAGAAGAGACCCAGTACTTC
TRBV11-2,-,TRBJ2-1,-,CASSPPGIHEQFF,TGTGCCAGCAGCCCGCCGGGGATCCATGAGCAGTTCTTC
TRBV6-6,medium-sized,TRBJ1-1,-,CASSPGLGQAFF,TGTGCCAGCAGTCCGGGCCTTGGTCAAGCTTTCTTT
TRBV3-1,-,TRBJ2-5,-,CASSQPRGGLVETQYF,TGTGCCAGCAGCCAACCCCGTGGGGGGTTGGTTGAGACCCAGTACTTC
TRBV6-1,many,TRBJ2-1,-,CASRGVLSGNEQFF,TGTGCCAGCAGGGGGGTTTTGTCGGGGAATGAGCAGTTCTTC